This TCR beta chain is drawn from a study of beta chain features in type 1 diabetes. About the study: Age and gender were similar between patients and healthy donors, as were cell yields. General study findings and limits: There were fewer insertions and more deletions at the VDJ junctions of type 1 diabetes patients.

Trimming cost V 7 bases and J 2 bases, with 11 bases left between them. CDR3 length equals 13 residues. CDR1 is LNHDA and CDR2 is SQIVND in the germline V gene (reference sequence). Note on this clone: Its matching antigen is unknown.

Sorted CD4+ subsets: naive, central memory, regulatory, stem cell-like memory (CD45RO/CCR7/CD25/CD127/CD95/CD27 panel). Every sorted population was more than 98% pure. Since all of the isolated RNA was reverse transcribed, expressed TCRB transcripts were what got sequenced. The repertoire was sequenced with immunoSEQ multiplex PCR; TCRdb's copy has only in-frame clones and lacks some. The sample consists of roughly 230,000 clones, about 9.3% of them appearing once. This clonotype originated in a woman younger than 30 in good health. The source material was naive CD4+ T cells from blood. The chain has TRBV19 and TRBJ1-2, with D perhaps matching TRBD1 (6 bases). The CDR3 sequence is CASNTGKNYGYTF. In DNA, the CDR3 is TGTGCCAGTAACACAGGGAAGAACTATGGCTACACCTTC.